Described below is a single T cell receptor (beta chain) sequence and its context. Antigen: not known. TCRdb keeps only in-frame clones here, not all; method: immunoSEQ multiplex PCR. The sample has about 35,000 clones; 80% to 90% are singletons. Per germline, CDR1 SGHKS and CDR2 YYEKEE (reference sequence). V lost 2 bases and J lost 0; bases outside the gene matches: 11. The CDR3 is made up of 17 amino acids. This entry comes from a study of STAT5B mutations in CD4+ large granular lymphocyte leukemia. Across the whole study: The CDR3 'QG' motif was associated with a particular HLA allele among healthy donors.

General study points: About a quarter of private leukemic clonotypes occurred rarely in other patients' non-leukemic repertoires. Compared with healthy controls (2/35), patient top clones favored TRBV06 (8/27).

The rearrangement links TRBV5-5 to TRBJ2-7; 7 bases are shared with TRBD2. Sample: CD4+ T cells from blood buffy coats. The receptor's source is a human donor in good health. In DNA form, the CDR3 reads TGTGCCAGCAGCTTAAATCCATTTGGGACTACCTCCTACGAGCAGTACTTC. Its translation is CASSLNPFGTTSYEQYF.